The entry that follows covers one T cell receptor (beta chain) sequence. The antigen remains undetermined. The CDR3 runs 15 residues. In germline, CDR1 is GTSNPN, CDR2 SVGIG (reference sequence). These data belong to a study of blood T cells in healthy people across ages. The wider study: Template-switching capture recovered about one barcoded beta molecule per two T cells.

The study drew donors from healthy Caucasian individuals in Russia aged roughly 6 to 100. Findings of the study overall: In the absence of known donor CMV status, changes in expanded clonotypes were possibly confounded.

Together with a sample-barcoded 5' primer, a J-beta primer mix was included in a second PCR lasting roughly 6 to 12 cycles. TCRdb re-derived calls from the 5' RACE reads in MiXCR, one entry per CDR3 protein. The data contain some 920,000 distinct CDR3 sequences, roughly 51% of them seen just once; the ten biggest clones take up about a fifth. J is TRBJ2-7 and V is TRBV30; TRBD2 agrees at 11 bases. The J call is in doubt because the DNA end fits TRBJ2-5 better. The clonotype comes from a woman aged 55-70 years in good health. The specimen was blood. CDR3: CAWTPGLADQETQYF. CDR3 DNA sequence: TGTGCCTGGACCCCGGGACTAGCGGATCAAGAGACCCAGTACTTC.